These 18 T cell receptor beta chains were sequenced from one sample in a study of blood T cell repertoires in COVID-19. Sequencing used immunoSEQ multiplex PCR; TCRdb keeps in-frame clones, though not all of them. The sample consists of a few hundred thousand clones, just under 90% of them appearing once. Sequencing was performed on PBMCs or T cells enriched from blood (not recorded which). These receptor sequences come from a man aged 25 to 40 who had recovered from COVID-19.

The J gene is TRBJ2-3, the V gene TRBV2, with D unclear. CDR3 length: 14 amino acids. CDR1 and CDR2 (germline): SNHLY, FYNNEI. The germline V and J ends were trimmed by 7 bases and 0 bases, with 11 bases remaining between them. The CDR3 loop reads CASTVARSTDTQYF. CDR3 in DNA: TGTGCCAGCACTGTTGCTAGGAGCACAGATACGCAGTATTTT.

The chain combines TRBV9 with TRBJ1-2; D not resolved. Between the trimmed V and J ends, which lost 0 bases and 3 bases, there was a span of 6 bases. Germline CDR1 SGDLS, CDR2 YYNGEE. The CDR3 runs to 13 residues. Here the CDR3 reads CASSVGTDYGYTF. Here the CDR3 DNA reads TGTGCCAGCAGCGTAGGTACAGACTATGGCTACACCTTC.

The V call is TRBV18, the J call TRBJ2-7; 9 nucleotides line up with TRBD1. Germline loops: CDR1 KGHSH, CDR2 LQKENI. The CDR3 is made up of 14 amino acids. V shed 3 bases and J 5 bases; nucleotides not matched to a gene: 5. In DNA form, the CDR3 reads TGTGCCAGCTCACCCGGGACAGGGCCAAACGAGCAGTACTTC. Translating gives CASSPGTGPNEQYF.

This clone turned up a few times. The chain is built from TRBV24-1 and TRBJ1-5, with D maybe TRBD1 (6 bases). The CDR3 totals 16 residues. Germline V gene data show CDR1 as KGHDR and CDR2 as SFDVKD. V dropped 2 bases and J dropped 5 bases, with 15 bases sitting between them. CDR3 region: CATSDSDRDKHQPQHF. As DNA, the CDR3 is TGTGCCACCAGTGATTCGGATCGGGACAAACATCAGCCCCAGCATTTT.

This clone appeared once. In DNA form, the CDR3 reads TGCGCCAGCAGCCCTAGACTAGCAGATACGCAGTATTTT. It is translated as CASSPRLADTQYF. The chain is built from TRBV4-3 and TRBJ2-3; D perhaps matches TRBD2 (6 bases). This CDR3 has 13 amino acids. Germline V gene data show CDR1 as LGHNA and CDR2 as YSLEER. Trimming shortened V by 4 bases and J by 4 bases, and 9 bases separated the two germline ends.

This clone was recorded once. The rearrangement uses TRBV7-9 and TRBJ2-1; maybe TRBD1 (5 bases). The CDR3 loop spans 15 amino acids. Trimming cost V 5 bases and J 7 bases, with 18 bases left between them. Germline CDR1 and CDR2: SEHNR and FQNEAQ (reference sequence). The CDR3 spells CASSPPGQGGNEQFF. The DNA of the CDR3 is TGTGCCAGCAGCCCACCTGGGCAGGGTGGTAATGAGCAGTTCTTC. The full variable domain, in which reference TRBV7-9 and TRBJ2-1 provide the parts outside the CDR3, is DTGVSQNPRHKITKRGQNVTFRCDPISEHNRLYWYRQTLGQGPEFLTYFQNEAQLEKSRLLSDRFSAERPKGSFSTLEIQRTEQGDSAMYLCASSPPGQGGNEQFFGPGTRLTVL.

The V and J genes are TRBV7-2 and TRBJ1-1; D perhaps matches TRBD1 (5 bases). CDR1 and CDR2 from the germline V gene are SGHTA and FQGNSA. V was pared by 5 bases and J by 0 bases, with 13 bases between. CDR3 length equals 15 residues. The CDR3 is CASSPDPTVNTEAFF. The CDR3 region has the DNA TGTGCCAGCAGCCCAGATCCGACAGTGAACACTGAAGCTTTCTTT.

The V and J genes are TRBV19 and TRBJ1-2, with 8 nucleotides matching TRBD1. Germline V lookup: CDR1 LNHDA, CDR2 SQIVND (reference sequence). The CDR3 has 15 amino acids. The J segment lost 2 bases and the V segment lost 2 bases, leaving 4 bases of the junction unmatched. CDR3 residues: CASSISTGENYGYTF. CDR3 nucleotides: TGTGCCAGTAGTATATCGACAGGGGAAAACTATGGCTACACCTTC.

In DNA form, the CDR3 reads TGTGCCAGCAGCACGGGGTATGGGGCCAACGTCCTGACTTTC. This sequence encodes CASSTGYGANVLTF. The V gene is TRBV6-2 or TRBV6-3, the J gene TRBJ2-6; a weak D match, TRBD2 (5 bases). Germline CDR1 MNHEY, CDR2 SVGEGT. The length of the CDR3 is 14 residues. Deletions cut 6 bases from V and 3 bases from J, with 9 bases between.

The chain is built from TRBV7-2 and TRBJ2-1; D is uncertain. From germline, CDR1 is SGHTA and CDR2 FQGNSA. CDR3 length: 15 residues. The germline V and J ends were trimmed by 2 bases and 0 bases, with 8 bases remaining between them. CDR3 in DNA: TGTGCCAGCAGCTTACTAGTTACCTCCTACAATGAGCAGTTCTTC. Translating it yields CASSLLVTSYNEQFF.

The J gene is TRBJ2-3, the V gene TRBV20-1, with no clear D. The V gene's germline CDR1 is DFQATT and CDR2 SNEGSKA (reference sequence). V was clipped by 3 bases and J by 4 bases, with 11 bases between them. The CDR3 loop spans 13 amino acids. The CDR3 DNA follows: TGCAGTGCTAGTGTTTACGGTCCAGATACGCAGTATTTT. The encoded protein is CSASVYGPDTQYF.

This chain joins TRBV5-5 and TRBJ1-2; D is unresolved. Trimming cost V 0 bases and J 4 bases, with 19 bases left between them. Germline V gene data show CDR1 as SGHKS and CDR2 as YYEKEE (reference sequence). The CDR3 loop spans 17 amino acids. CDR3 sequence: CASSLVEGSSPFYGYTF. CDR3 DNA sequence: TGTGCCAGCAGCTTGGTTGAGGGATCATCACCCTTCTATGGCTACACCTTC.

The chain combines TRBV21-1 with TRBJ1-1. TRBV21-1 is annotated as a pseudogene. This CDR3 is 18 amino acids long. CDR3 loop: CASSKRRGKLRSDTEAFF. CDR3 sequence (DNA): TGTGCCAGCAGCAAAAGAAGAGGGAAGCTAAGGTCGGACACTGAAGCTTTCTTT.

The chain joins TRBV7-6 to TRBJ1-1; D perhaps matches TRBD1 (6 bases). CDR1 and CDR2 (germline): SGHVS, FNYEAQ. The CDR3 consists of 15 residues. The ends were cut back, 0 bases at V and 1 base at J, with 9 bases in the middle. DNA for the CDR3: TGTGCCAGCAGCTTAGCTGTGACAGGGAACACTGAAGCTTTCTTT. Amino acids: CASSLAVTGNTEAFF.

This chain connects TRBV28 to TRBJ2-1; 10 bases match TRBD1. Germline V gene sequence: CDR1 MDHEN, CDR2 SYDVKM. The J segment lost 4 bases and the V segment lost 5 bases, leaving 5 bases of the junction unmatched. This CDR3 has 15 residues. This CDR3 reads CASSPDRGIYNEQFF. In nucleotides, the CDR3 is TGTGCCAGCAGTCCGGACAGGGGGATATACAATGAGCAGTTCTTC.

The CDR3 is CASSQEQGRGTDTQYF. DNA of the CDR3: TGTGCCAGCAGCCAAGAACAGGGACGGGGCACAGATACGCAGTATTTT. This sequence joins TRBV3-1 (or the pseudogene TRBV3-2) and TRBJ2-3, with D perhaps TRBD1 (6 bases). Germline-derived CDR1 and CDR2 are LGHDT and YNNKEL (reference sequence). This CDR3 is 16 amino acids long. Trimming shortened V by 0 bases and J by 1 base, and 11 bases separated the two germline ends.

This chain links TRBV12-5 with TRBJ2-3, with TRBD1 as a possible D gene (5 bases). CDR1 is LGHNT, CDR2 FRNRAP, per germline. Trimming pared 3 bases from V and 7 bases from J, leaving 11 bases between. The CDR3 loop spans 13 amino acids. CDR3 amino acids: CASGLGVGNTQYF. The CDR3 DNA sequence: TGTGCTAGTGGTTTAGGGGTCGGAAATACGCAGTATTTT. The full variable domain, rest sourced from reference TRBV12-5 and TRBJ2-3, is DARVTQTPRHKVTEMGQEVTMRCQPILGHNTVFWYRQTMMQGLELLAYFRNRAPLDDSGMPKDRFSAEMPDATLATLKIQPSEPRDSAVYFCASGLGVGNTQYFGPGTRLTVL.

CDR3 bases: TGTGCAAGTCGCCGGACTAGCGGGAGGGAGGACATTCAGTACTTC. Its protein product is CASRRTSGREDIQYF. The V and J genes are TRBV12-2 and TRBJ2-4; the listed D gene, TRBD2, was not tested against the DNA. TRBV12-2 is deemed a pseudogene. This CDR3 has 15 residues.